This is a list of T cell receptor beta chains from one sample in a study of T cells in Graves' hyperthyroidism and ophthalmopathy. TCRdb recomputed calls from the multiplex PCR reads with MiXCR, one row per CDR3 protein. The sample contains about 580,000 distinct CDR3 sequences, under 60% of which appear only once. Sequencing was performed on peripheral blood or thyroid tissue (not recorded which). The receptors were gathered from a young woman with Graves' hyperthyroidism. The CDR3 runs from the conserved cysteine through the conserved F or W. The D gene is left open where the match is weak. Not all rows give a size; the values are once, few, many and, for expanded clones, a class.

-	TRBV10-3	-	TRBJ1-2	CAISDHLIGYDYTF	TGTGCCATCAGTGACCATCTCATCGGCTATGACTACACCTTC
-	TRBV4-1	-	TRBJ1-2	CASSRGPGPMVYTF	TGCGCCAGCAGCCGAGGACCGGGTCCTATGGTTTACACCTTC
-	TRBV7-9	TRBD1	TRBJ2-3	CASRDTGASTDTQYF	TGTGCCAGCAGGGATACAGGGGCTAGCACAGATACGCAGTATTTT
-	TRBV20-1	TRBD1	TRBJ1-4	CSARKQGWSNEKPFF	TGCAGTGCTAGGAAACAGGGGTGGTCTAATGAAAAGCCGTTTTTT
-	TRBV4-1	-	TRBJ1-1	CASSQEGMNTEAFF	TGCGCCAGCAGCCAAGAAGGCATGAACACTGAAGCTTTCTTT
-	TRBV5-8	TRBD1	TRBJ1-1	CASSRDRASTEAFF	TGTGCCAGCAGCAGGGACAGGGCGTCAACTGAAGCTTTCTTT
-	TRBV7-8	TRBD1	TRBJ1-2	CASSLPGTGFYGYTF	TGTGCCAGCAGCTTACCGGGGACAGGATTCTATGGCTACACCTTC
-	TRBV5-6	TRBD1	TRBJ1-5	CASSLAGTGGSNQPQHF	TGTGCCAGCAGCTTGGCGGGGACAGGTGGGAGCAATCAGCCCCAGCATTTT
-	TRBV19	TRBD2	TRBJ2-1	CASRCSSGTAGNEQFF	TGTGCCAGTAGATGCTCTAGCGGGACGGCTGGCAATGAGCAGTTCTTC
many	TRBV6-4	-	TRBJ2-7	CASSVNPGPYEQYF	TGTGCCAGCAGTGTCAATCCGGGGCCCTACGAGCAGTACTTC
-	TRBV7-2	TRBD2	TRBJ2-5	CASRRSGTYQETQYF	TGTGCCAGCAGGAGGAGCGGGACTTACCAAGAGACCCAGTACTTC
few	TRBV5-1	TRBD1	TRBJ2-1	CASSWGDRCNEQFF	TGCGCCAGCAGCTGGGGGGACAGGTGCAATGAGCAGTTCTTC
-	TRBV7-2	TRBD1	TRBJ1-2	CASSFTGGSYGYTF	TGTGCCAGCAGCTTTACAGGGGGTTCCTATGGCTACACCTTC
-	TRBV7-6	TRBD2	TRBJ2-7	CASSSGDGDYEQYF	TGTGCCAGCAGCAGCGGGGACGGCGACTACGAGCAGTACTTC
many	TRBV25-1	-	TRBJ1-6	CASSDQASSYNSPLHF	TGTGCCAGCAGTGACCAGGCAAGCTCCTATAATTCACCCCTCCACTTT
many	TRBV20-1	TRBD1	TRBJ1-4	CSARGRTGGEKLFF	TGCAGTGCTAGGGGGCGGACAGGCGGGGAAAAACTGTTTTTT
many	TRBV27	-	TRBJ2-5	CASSSRVPAETQYF	TGTGCCAGCAGTTCCCGGGTCCCAGCAGAGACCCAGTACTTC
many	TRBV20-1	TRBD1	TRBJ1-6	CSARAGTGNNSPLHF	TGCAGTGCTAGAGCCGGGACAGGGAATAATTCACCCCTCCACTTT
many	TRBV3-1	-	TRBJ2-7	CASSPLGRQIHEQYF	TGTGCCAGCAGCCCCCTGGGGCGGCAGATCCACGAGCAGTACTTC
once	TRBV6-6	-	TRBJ1-4	CASARDTGEKLFF	TGTGCCAGCGCTCGGGACACAGGTGAAAAACTGTTTTTT
few	TRBV5-1	-	TRBJ2-7	CASRIDSGTGSYEQYF	TGCGCCAGCAGAATAGACTCCGGGACCGGGTCCTACGAGCAGTACTTC
many	TRBV15	-	TRBJ1-5	CATSRTTLRSDQPQHF	TGTGCCACCAGCCGAACCACTTTGCGAAGCGATCAGCCCCAGCATTTT
-	TRBV24-1	-	TRBJ1-2	CATSGLGRAGYGYTF	TGTGCCACCAGTGGACTCGGGAGAGCGGGCTATGGCTACACCTTC
-	TRBV10-3	TRBD2	TRBJ2-7	CAISETSGSYEQYF	TGTGCCATCAGTGAGACTAGCGGGTCCTACGAGCAGTACTTC
many	TRBV7-9	-	TRBJ1-2	CASSLNQGRPNYGYTF	TGTGCCAGCAGCTTAAACCAGGGGCGACCTAACTATGGCTACACCTTC
-	TRBV2	-	TRBJ2-1	CASVRDTGTTEQFF	TGTGCCAGCGTCCGGGACACGGGGACCACTGAGCAGTTCTTC
many	TRBV27	TRBD1	TRBJ1-6	CASRNKGQGNSPLHF	TGTGCCAGCAGAAACAAGGGACAGGGAAATTCACCCCTCCACTTT
few	TRBV6-6	-	TRBJ1-5	CASSSHGSNQPQHF	TGTGCCAGCAGCTCACATGGTAGCAATCAGCCCCAGCATTTT
once	TRBV15	-	TRBJ1-5	CASRSRGGNQPQHF	TGTGCCAGCAGGTCCAGGGGAGGCAATCAGCCCCAGCATTTT
-	TRBV5-4	-	TRBJ2-2	CASRPERVVGELFF	TGTGCCAGCAGACCAGAGCGGGTAGTAGGGGAGCTGTTTTTT
-	TRBV29-1	TRBD1	TRBJ1-6	CSGVAGGGNSPLHF	TGCAGCGGAGTTGCAGGGGGCGGTAATTCACCCCTCCACTTT
-	TRBV20-1	TRBD1	TRBJ1-1	CSAISDRDRGAFF	TGCAGTGCTATTAGCGACAGGGACAGGGGAGCTTTCTTT
many	TRBV5-6	-	TRBJ1-5	CASSFTGNQPQHF	TGTGCCAGCAGCTTTACGGGCAATCAGCCCCAGCATTTT
many	TRBV10-3	-	TRBJ2-1	CAISTTSLDEQFF	TGTGCCATCAGCACGACTAGTTTGGATGAGCAGTTCTTC
-	TRBV2	-	TRBJ1-3	CASSPPREPLVSIYF	TGTGCCAGCAGTCCACCAAGGGAACCGTTGGTGTCCATATATTTT
few	TRBV11-1	-	TRBJ2-3	CASSFGQGADTQYF	TGTGCCAGCAGCTTCGGGCAGGGTGCAGATACGCAGTATTTT
many	TRBV6-1	-	TRBJ1-4	CASNPTDGPNEKLFF	TGTGCCAGCAACCCGACCGACGGACCTAATGAAAAACTGTTTTTT
-	TRBV12-3/TRBV12-4	-	TRBJ1-3	CASSRVRGTIYF	TGTGCCAGCAGTCGAGTCAGGGGCACCATATATTTT